This section outlines one T cell receptor beta chain sequence together with its context. At one boundary the junction diverges from the germline segment, which might be a read error. The record originates from a study of blood T cells in healthy people across ages. This CDR3 has 15 residues. Germline V CDR1 and CDR2: SGHTA, FQGNSA. Primed by a sample-barcoded 5' primer and a J-beta primer mix, a second PCR proceeded for 7 to 11 cycles. TCRdb itself ran the 5' RACE reads through MiXCR, one entry per CDR3 protein. The table records around 1,500,000 distinct CDR3 sequences, roughly 27% of them present only once.

This TCR was recovered from a woman aged 25-40 years in good health. V and J are TRBV7-2 and TRBJ1-5; possible D gene TRBD1, 6 bases. The sample comprised blood. The CDR3 protein is CASGLDSGDNQPQHF. CDR3 nucleotides: TGTGCCAGCGGCTTAGATTCAGGGGACAATCAGCCCCAGCATTTT.